Listed below are T cell receptor beta chains from one sample, sequenced in a study of cytomegalovirus exposure and HLA in healthy donors. The assay was immunoSEQ multiplex PCR, and TCRdb's table has in-frame clones only and misses some. The sample lists 200,000 or so clones; 90% to 95% were seen once. The sequenced sample was PBMCs. All receptors derive from a young woman in good health and CMV-seronegative. Both conserved end residues are part of each CDR3. Each record gives: D gene, V gene, J gene, CDR3 length, clone size, CDR3 protein, CDR3 DNA. The D gene is left open where the match is weak. Clone size, where shown, is once, few, many, or a class for clones that have expanded.

NA	TRBV28	TRBJ2-3	16	NA	CASRPARSWGGDTQYF	TGTGCCAGCAGGCCCGCGCGGTCATGGGGCGGAGATACGCAGTATTTT
NA	TRBV7-9	TRBJ2-1	15	NA	CASSISGLIYNEQFF	TGTGCCAGCAGCATTAGCGGACTGATTTACAATGAGCAGTTCTTC
NA	TRBV7-9	TRBJ1-1	15	NA	CASSFGPAGVSEAFF	TGTGCCAGCAGCTTTGGGCCAGCTGGCGTCTCTGAAGCTTTCTTT
TRBD1	TRBV30	TRBJ1-3	13	NA	CAWGLQGANTIYF	TGTGCCTGGGGCTTACAGGGGGCAAACACCATATATTTT
TRBD2	TRBV4-2	TRBJ2-5	17	NA	CASSQVSLAGAKETQYF	TGTGCCAGCAGCCAAGTGAGTCTAGCGGGAGCAAAAGAGACCCAGTACTTC
NA	TRBV6-1	TRBJ1-2	18	NA	CASSDYWTAQQRNYGYTF	TGTGCCAGCAGTGACTACTGGACAGCACAACAGAGGAACTATGGCTACACCTTC
TRBD2	TRBV7-9	TRBJ2-3	15	NA	CASSLVAGGADTQYF	TGTGCCAGCAGCCTGGTAGCGGGAGGAGCAGATACGCAGTATTTT
TRBD2	TRBV10-2	TRBJ2-1	17	NA	CASRTGTSGNSYNEQFF	TGCGCCAGCAGGACCGGGACTAGCGGGAACTCCTACAATGAGCAGTTCTTC
TRBD2	TRBV23-1	TRBJ2-1	17	NA	CASSPAIAAGGPNEQFF	TGCGCCAGCAGCCCCGCAATCGCGGCGGGAGGGCCCAATGAGCAGTTCTTC
NA	TRBV5-1	TRBJ1-3	16	few	CASSRGAPSSGNTIYF	TGCGCCAGCAGTCGCGGAGCGCCGAGCTCTGGAAACACCATATATTTT
NA	TRBV6-1	TRBJ2-1	15	NA	CASSEVGLPANEQFF	TGTGCCAGCAGTGAAGTAGGACTCCCAGCTAATGAGCAGTTCTTC
NA	TRBV30	TRBJ1-3	14	NA	CAWSHPAGRNTIYF	TGTGCCTGGAGTCACCCGGCAGGTAGAAACACCATATATTTT
NA	TRBV30	TRBJ1-5	13	NA	CAWSAGGGQPQHF	TGTGCCTGGAGTGCAGGCGGGGGGCAGCCCCAGCATTTT
TRBD2	TRBV29-1	TRBJ2-7	14	NA	CSAGPSGSSYEQYF	TGCAGCGCTGGACCTAGCGGGAGTAGCTACGAGCAGTACTTC
NA	TRBV6-1	TRBJ1-1	13	few	CASSAEMNTEAFF	TGTGCCAGCAGTGCTGAGATGAACACTGAAGCTTTCTTT
NA	TRBV5-1	TRBJ1-1	15	NA	CASSSTPDRNTEAFF	TGCGCCAGCAGCTCGACCCCGGACAGGAACACTGAAGCTTTCTTT
NA	TRBV19	TRBJ2-4	13	once	CASSGQRKNIQYF	TGTGCCAGTAGTGGACAGAGGAAAAACATTCAGTACTTC
NA	TRBV28	TRBJ2-1	12	NA	CASHTALNEQFF	TGTGCCAGCCACACCGCCCTTAATGAGCAGTTCTTC
TRBD2	TRBV7-2	TRBJ2-1	13	once	CASSLGRDNEQFF	TGTGCCAGCAGCCTCGGGAGGGACAATGAGCAGTTCTTC
NA	TRBV18	TRBJ1-5	16	NA	CASSPEMASINQPQHF	TGTGCCAGCTCACCAGAAATGGCAAGTATCAATCAGCCCCAGCATTTT
TRBD1	TRBV28	TRBJ2-2	14	NA	CASRPPGGPGELFF	TGTGCCAGCAGACCTCCAGGGGGCCCCGGGGAGCTGTTTTTT
TRBD2	TRBV5-1	TRBJ2-7	16	NA	CASSPAPVLAGYEQYF	TGCGCCAGCAGCCCTGCGCCCGTACTAGCGGGGTACGAGCAGTACTTC
NA	TRBV6-1	TRBJ1-1	14	NA	CASRPVGRGTEAFF	TGTGCCAGCAGGCCAGTGGGCCGAGGGACTGAAGCTTTCTTT
TRBD2	TRBV18	TRBJ2-1	15	NA	CASSPNGRPGNEQFF	TGTGCCAGCTCACCTAACGGGAGGCCGGGGAATGAGCAGTTCTTC
NA	TRBV27	TRBJ1-5	17	NA	CASSSLTGLYSNQPQHF	TGTGCCAGCAGTTCGTTAACTGGGCTCTATAGCAATCAGCCCCAGCATTTT
NA	TRBV27	TRBJ1-1	13	NA	CASSLGRNTEAFF	TGTGCCAGCAGTTTGGGCAGGAACACTGAAGCTTTCTTT
NA	TRBV7-9	TRBJ1-1	12	NA	CASSLLRSQAFF	TGTGCCAGCAGCTTACTTCGGTCCCAAGCTTTCTTT
NA	TRBV18	TRBJ1-2	11	NA	CASSPSNGYTF	TGTGCCAGCTCACCATCTAATGGCTACACCTTC
TRBD1	TRBV23-1	TRBJ1-1	16	NA	CASSQWDRVTNTEAFF	TGCGCCAGCAGTCAATGGGACAGGGTTACGAACACTGAAGCTTTCTTT
NA	TRBV30	TRBJ2-3	13	NA	CAWAKSLQDSQYF	TGTGCCTGGGCCAAATCCCTCCAGGACTCCCAGTATTTT
NA	TRBV27	TRBJ2-7	15	NA	CASSSPSRTELEQYF	TGTGCCAGCAGTTCCCCCTCTCGGACAGAACTCGAGCAGTACTTC
NA	TRBV5-6	TRBJ2-1	15	NA	CASTRSAGSYNEQFF	TGTGCCAGCACGCGCAGCGCCGGCTCCTACAATGAGCAGTTCTTC
NA	TRBV6-1	TRBJ1-2	12	NA	CASSESPYGYTF	TGTGCCAGCAGTGAATCCCCATATGGCTACACCTTC
TRBD1	TRBV27	TRBJ2-6	19	NA	CASSRSTTGGHSGANVLTF	TGTGCCAGCAGCCGGAGTACCACAGGGGGCCATTCTGGGGCCAACGTCCTGACTTTC
NA	TRBV7-8	TRBJ1-1	15	NA	CASSFTSPGLNEAFF	TGTGCCAGCAGCTTTACGTCTCCGGGACTGAATGAAGCTTTCTTT
NA	TRBV18	TRBJ2-6	18	NA	CASSPPSHRAAGANVLTF	TGTGCCAGCTCACCACCGAGCCACAGGGCGGCCGGGGCCAACGTCCTGACTTTC
NA	TRBV13	TRBJ1-1	16	NA	CASSSPLLTLDTEAFF	TGTGCCAGCAGCTCCCCGTTACTAACCTTGGACACTGAAGCTTTCTTT
NA	TRBV11-3	TRBJ1-3	16	NA	CASSLGALSSGNTIYF	TGTGCCAGCAGCTTGGGGGCCCTAAGCTCTGGAAACACCATATATTTT
NA	TRBV27	TRBJ1-2	15	NA	CASSLIAGGNNGYTF	TGTGCCAGCAGTTTAATTGCGGGTGGGAACAATGGCTACACCTTC
NA	TRBV4-1	TRBJ1-4	18	NA	CASSQDSGTRLRNEKLFF	TGCGCCAGCAGCCAAGACTCCGGGACACGACTCCGTAATGAAAAACTGTTTTTT
TRBD1	TRBV27	TRBJ2-3	17	once	CASSLDRGNARAGTQYF	TGTGCCAGCAGTTTAGACAGGGGGAACGCCCGGGCGGGTACGCAGTATTTT
NA	TRBV27	TRBJ1-2	13	NA	CASSFASNYGYTF	TGTGCCAGCAGTTTCGCGAGTAACTATGGCTACACCTTC